This is a list of T cell receptor beta chains from one sample in a study of blood T cell repertoires in COVID-19. The table came from immunoSEQ multiplex PCR; TCRdb's copy has only in-frame clones and leaves some out. The sample records about 260,000 clones, approximately 89% being singletons. The sequencing sample was made of peripheral blood. These receptor sequences come from a man between 35 and 55 years old who had recovered from COVID-19. CDR3s include the opening cysteine and the closing phenylalanine or tryptophan.

v_call	j_call	cdr3_aa
TRBV5-6	TRBJ2-7	CASSSRLAGSSYEQYF
TRBV6-5	TRBJ2-1	CASIRDFSSYNEQFF
TRBV20-1	TRBJ2-7	CSASRRGGNGYEQYF
TRBV5-4	TRBJ1-2	CASSSTTGDNGYTF
TRBV18	TRBJ2-1	CASSLGHGDYNEQFF
TRBV5-4	TRBJ1-1	CASSATGTVNTEAFF
TRBV5-8	TRBJ1-2	CASSLAPGSYTF
TRBV7-2	TRBJ2-7	CASSLGPAGASYEQYF
TRBV11-2	TRBJ1-2	CASTHPGAIYGYTF
TRBV4-3	TRBJ2-2	CASSQEFHINTGELFF
TRBV6-5	TRBJ2-1	CASNNRAGGNEQFF
TRBV5-1	TRBJ2-5	CASSLVPFVQETQYF
TRBV6-1	TRBJ1-3	CASSERGRAGNTIYF
TRBV11-2	TRBJ1-3	CASSPDRDGNTIYF
TRBV5-4	TRBJ2-3	CASSLILSSTDTQYF
TRBV18	TRBJ2-3	CASSPPEGVNTQYF
TRBV4-3	TRBJ1-2	CASSQDAGGVMGGYTF
TRBV6-6	TRBJ1-6	CASSRATGTGGWNSPLHF
TRBV7-7	TRBJ2-7	CASSTGTGIREQYF
TRBV5-6	TRBJ2-6	CASSPLPRDSGANVLTF
TRBV18	TRBJ2-5	CASSQGTGGETQYF
TRBV5-1	TRBJ2-1	CASSFPTGTYNEQFF
TRBV4-3	TRBJ2-6	CASSQRDSTFSGANVLTF
TRBV7-2	TRBJ2-3	CASSLTSDTQYF
TRBV9	TRBJ1-2	CASSVGTEYYGYTF
TRBV5-1	TRBJ2-7	CASNRGGFYEQYF
TRBV9	TRBJ1-6	CASSVGYRGIGSPLHF
TRBV4-2	TRBJ2-3	CASSPRRGTGYTDTQYF
TRBV27	TRBJ2-3	CASSSALTGGSTDTQYF
TRBV6-5	TRBJ1-1	CASSSGTPGRNTEAFF
TRBV19	TRBJ1-5	CASRERGYSNQPQHF
TRBV19	TRBJ2-1	CASSIRDSEQFF
TRBV6-5	TRBJ2-7	CASGYQGRYEQYF
TRBV13	TRBJ1-2	CASSLVADGYTF
TRBV10-3	TRBJ2-1	CAISERAGQSNEQFF
TRBV4-1	TRBJ2-1	CASSQMRSSGGPYNEQFF
TRBV19	TRBJ1-2	CASSMGQGSYGYTF